What follows are 10 T cell receptor beta chains derived from one specimen sequenced in a study of blood T cell repertoires in COVID-19. Generated by immunoSEQ multiplex PCR, the TCRdb table keeps only in-frame clones and is missing some. The sample records roughly 180,000 clones, 88% being singletons. Sequencing was performed on peripheral blood. These receptors were taken from a woman aged 25 to 45 with acute or convalescent COVID-19.

The V and J genes are TRBV29-1 and TRBJ2-2; D gene uncertain. In germline, CDR1 is SQVTM, CDR2 ANQGSEA. V lost 8 bases and J 1 base, leaving 11 bases between the germline ends. This CDR3 has 13 residues. The CDR3 protein is CSIRVLNTGELFF. As DNA, the CDR3 is TGCAGCATCCGGGTTCTGAACACCGGGGAGCTGTTTTTT.

The CDR3 is CASRNRVYEQYF. The CDR3 nucleotides read TGTGCCAGCAGGAACAGAGTCTACGAGCAGTACTTC. The chain employs TRBV28 and TRBJ2-7, with no clear D. Germline CDR1 reads MDHEN; CDR2 reads SYDVKM. Trimming took 6 bases from V and 3 from J, leaving 9 bases between them. This CDR3 has 12 amino acids.

The gene calls are TRBV5-6 and TRBJ1-6, with TRBD1 identical over 7 bases. The CDR3 has 13 residues. V was clipped by 3 bases and J by 9 bases; unmatched bases: 3. CDR1 and CDR2 from the germline V gene are SGHDT and YYEEEE. The CDR3 DNA follows: TGTGCCAGCAGCTCGTACAGGGGTTCACCCCTCCACTTT. Amino acids: CASSSYRGSPLHF.

The J gene is TRBJ2-7, the V gene TRBV12-3 or TRBV12-4; 8 bases line up with TRBD2. The V segment lost 3 bases and the J segment 2 bases; nucleotides outside the gene matches: 0. The CDR3 has 13 residues. The CDR3 loop is CASSLGLAYEQYF. The CDR3 DNA reads TGTGCCAGCAGTTTGGGACTAGCCTACGAGCAGTACTTC.

V and J are TRBV29-1 and TRBJ2-5; 7 bases are a match to TRBD1. With V trimmed by 6 bases and J by 3 bases, 4 bases remained unmatched. Germline loops: CDR1 SQVTM, CDR2 ANQGSEA. The CDR3 has 12 residues. CDR3 sequence reads: CSVGTGEETQYF. The CDR3 region has the DNA TGCAGCGTGGGCACAGGGGAAGAGACCCAGTACTTC.

Note on this clone: As the CDR3 is not closed by the conserved phenylalanine or tryptophan, this likely results from a read error. It is unclear where the CDR3 begins or ends on the DNA, so no DNA is shown, and the CDR3 is as TCRdb lists it. The chain joins TRBV27 to TRBJ2-7; TRBD1 was called by the table and not checked on the DNA. The CDR3 is 13 residues long, ends included. Germline lookup yields CDR1 MNHEY and CDR2 SMNVEV (reference sequence). The chain's CDR3 is CASSLPSMDTSWI.

The chain carries TRBV6-4 and TRBJ2-6; D may be TRBD2 (6 bases). The ends were cut back, 8 bases at V and 2 bases at J, with 10 bases in the middle. The CDR3 contains 14 residues. Germline lookup yields CDR1 MRHNA and CDR2 SNTAGT. The CDR3, as DNA: TGTGCCAGCTCCAGGGAGGCTGGGGCCAACGTCCTGACTTTC. Protein sequence: CASSREAGANVLTF.

This chain connects TRBV19 to TRBJ1-1; TRBD1 aligns across 8 bases. CDR3 length equals 13 residues. Germline loops: CDR1 LNHDA, CDR2 SQIVND (reference sequence). J lost 1 base, V lost 5 bases, and 0 bases had no gene match. CDR3 nucleotides: TGTGCCAGTAGTGACAGGGGGAACACTGAAGCTTTCTTT. Protein sequence: CASSDRGNTEAFF.

The CDR3 sequence: CSVTRAYEQFF. The CDR3 DNA reads as TGCAGCGTGACTAGGGCGTATGAGCAGTTCTTC. J is TRBJ2-1 and V is TRBV29-1; D may be TRBD2 (6 bases). The CDR3 spans 11 residues. V lost 6 bases to trimming and J lost 8 bases, with 11 bases between them. Germline V gene data show CDR1 as SQVTM and CDR2 as ANQGSEA.

CDR3 DNA: TGCGCCAGCAGCGGACGGACTCTCACCGGGGAGCTGTTTTTT. This gives the protein CASSGRTLTGELFF. The chain joins TRBV5-1 to TRBJ2-2, with D possibly being TRBD2 (5 bases). The CDR3 contains 14 residues. The V end lost 4 bases, the J end lost 4 bases, and 11 bases lay between the germline ends. The germline V gene encodes CDR1 SGHRS and CDR2 YFSETQ. The complete variable domain, with remaining parts taken from reference TRBV5-1 and TRBJ2-2, reads KAGVTQTPRYLIKTRGQQVTLSCSPISGHRSVSWYQQTPGQGLQFLFEYFSETQRNKGNFPGRFSGRQFSNSRSEMNVSTLELGDSALYLCASSGRTLTGELFFGEGSRLTVL.